This T cell receptor beta chain was sequenced in a study of blood T cell repertoires in COVID-19. Study at large: From the United States, Italy and Spain came samples of acute and convalescent COVID-19. The analysed material was cDNA or gDNA that came from T cells, B-cell-depleted T cells, or PBMCs.

Original processing notes: Cell counts per sample came from amplifying reference gene primers. Using immunoSEQ multiplex PCR, the repertoire was profiled, and TCRdb retains in-frame clones only, with some absent. From that table come the V and J calls and clone size; the DNA was used to work out D and trimming. The sample lists tens of thousands of clones, roughly four fifths occurring once. The origin of this receptor is a human donor in a cohort sampled during active COVID-19. Sequenced: peripheral blood.

The CDR3 nucleotides read TGTGCCAGCAGTTATACCGGGGACAGCTCCTACAATGAGCAGTTCTTC. Amino acids: CASSYTGDSSYNEQFF. This sequence joins TRBV6-6 and TRBJ2-1, with TRBD1 matching over 7 bases. The germline gives CDR1 MNHNY, CDR2 SVGAGI (reference sequence). The V and J ends lost 3 bases and 0 bases, in that order; junction bases with no gene match: 5. The CDR3 is 16 residues long.